Shown below are 6 T cell receptor beta chains from a single sample sequenced in a study of cytomegalovirus exposure and HLA in healthy donors. Here immunoSEQ multiplex PCR was the method, and the copy in TCRdb shows in-frame clones only, minus some. The sample comprises over 130,000 clones, more than 85% of which are singletons, and 8.7% rests with the top ten. Sequencing was carried out using PBMCs. These receptors were obtained from a man aged 18 to 30 in good health and CMV-seropositive.

This sequence joins TRBV28 and TRBJ2-3, with TRBD1 identical over 7 bases. CDR3 length equals 15 residues. V lost 6 bases to trimming and J lost 3 bases; unmatched junction nucleotides: 9. Germline V gene data show CDR1 as MDHEN and CDR2 as SYDVKM. The chain's CDR3 is CASRYRDRLTDTQYF. CDR3 in DNA: TGTGCCAGCAGGTACCGGGACAGACTTACAGATACGCAGTATTTT.

The V and J genes are TRBV27 and TRBJ2-7; TRBD1 might be the D (5 bases). Germline loops: CDR1 MNHEY, CDR2 SMNVEV (reference sequence). V lost 3 bases and J 0 bases, leaving 6 bases between the germline ends. The CDR3 is made up of 13 amino acids. The CDR3 sequence: CASSFQGSYEQYF. The CDR3 DNA follows: TGTGCCAGCAGTTTCCAGGGCTCCTACGAGCAGTACTTC.

This clone was observed once. The chain combines TRBV27 with TRBJ2-5, with TRBD1 matching 11 bases. Germline trimming cut 5 bases from V and 5 bases from J; bases unmatched to any gene: 7. The CDR3 has 15 amino acids. The V gene's germline CDR1 is MNHEY and CDR2 SMNVEV (reference sequence). The CDR3 DNA is TGTGCCAGCAGTCTAGGGACAGGGGGACCCGAGACCCAGTACTTC. It is translated as CASSLGTGGPETQYF.

V is TRBV10-1 and J is TRBJ2-7; D is possibly TRBD2 (5 bases). V was clipped by 8 bases and J by 5 bases, with 16 bases between them. CDR1 is WNHNN, CDR2 SYGVQD, per germline (reference sequence). The CDR3 loop spans 13 amino acids. The CDR3 DNA reads as TGCGCCAGCTCCGGGCCGGGAACGGACGAGCAGTACTTC. Translation: CASSGPGTDEQYF.

This clone has only one observation. V gene TRBV5-6 combines with J gene TRBJ1-5; D is possibly TRBD1 (5 bases). With 2 bases removed from V and 3 bases from J, the gap between germline ends came to 15 bases. The CDR3 runs 16 residues. In germline, CDR1 is SGHDT, CDR2 YYEEEE. The CDR3 sequence: CASSLGAAPVNQPQHF. In nucleotides, the CDR3 is TGTGCCAGCAGCTTAGGGGCCGCTCCGGTCAATCAGCCCCAGCATTTT.

The chain recombines TRBV29-1 with TRBJ2-1; 7 bases are shared with TRBD2. V lost 1 base, J lost 4 bases, and 4 bases stayed unmatched. Germline CDR1 is SQVTM and CDR2 is ANQGSEA. This CDR3 is 14 amino acids long. The CDR3 coding sequence is TGCAGCGTTGAAGGGCGGGGGAAGTACAATGAGCAGTTCTTC. Amino acids: CSVEGRGKYNEQFF.